These T cell receptor beta chains were read from a single sample in a study of shared clonotypes between healthy human individuals. Generated by immunoSEQ multiplex PCR, the TCRdb table keeps only in-frame clones and is missing some. The table has approximately 740,000 clones, almost 95% seen once. The material sequenced was naive CD8+ T cells sorted from blood. The receptors were gathered from a man aged 25 to 40 in good health. Each CDR3 is given with its conserved first and last residue. Each record gives: V gene, D gene, J gene, CDR3 protein, CDR3 DNA. D genes are given only for firm matches.

v_gene: TRBV6-4; d_gene: -; j_gene: TRBJ2-3; CDR3aa: CASSLTGTRSSTDTQYF; CDR3nt: TGTGCCAGCAGTCTAACTGGGACAAGATCTAGCACAGATACGCAGTATTTT
v_gene: TRBV19; d_gene: -; j_gene: TRBJ2-7; CDR3aa: CASSIFSGLEQYF; CDR3nt: TGTGCCAGTAGTATTTTTTCAGGTCTCGAGCAGTACTTC
v_gene: TRBV25-1; d_gene: -; j_gene: TRBJ1-2; CDR3aa: CASSGVIRGSNYGYTF; CDR3nt: TGTGCCAGCAGTGGGGTTATTAGGGGCTCTAACTATGGCTACACCTTC
v_gene: TRBV10-2; d_gene: -; j_gene: TRBJ1-2; CDR3aa: CASSGAGYGYTF; CDR3nt: TGCGCCAGCAGCGGGGCGGGATATGGCTACACCTTC
v_gene: TRBV15; d_gene: -; j_gene: TRBJ2-1; CDR3aa: CATSRSHRTFYNEQFF; CDR3nt: TGTGCCACCAGCAGATCCCATCGGACATTCTACAATGAGCAGTTCTTC
v_gene: TRBV28; d_gene: -; j_gene: TRBJ2-7; CDR3aa: CASSLFRREQYF; CDR3nt: TGTGCCAGCAGTTTATTCAGACGCGAGCAGTACTTC
v_gene: TRBV29-1; d_gene: -; j_gene: TRBJ2-5; CDR3aa: CSVEGLDSQETQYF; CDR3nt: TGCAGCGTTGAGGGGTTGGACAGCCAAGAGACCCAGTACTTC
v_gene: TRBV7-8; d_gene: TRBD2; j_gene: TRBJ2-1; CDR3aa: CASSLRTSGSAGGLRYNEQFF; CDR3nt: TGTGCCAGCAGCTTAAGGACTAGCGGGAGTGCTGGGGGTCTCCGGTACAATGAGCAGTTCTTC
v_gene: TRBV5-1; d_gene: TRBD2; j_gene: TRBJ2-7; CDR3aa: CASSLDGRAEGYEQYF; CDR3nt: TGCGCCAGCAGCTTGGACGGGAGGGCCGAAGGGTACGAGCAGTACTTC
v_gene: TRBV27; d_gene: -; j_gene: TRBJ2-1; CDR3aa: CASSFLRGHEQFF; CDR3nt: TGTGCCAGCAGTTTTTTGAGAGGGCATGAGCAGTTCTTC
v_gene: TRBV27; d_gene: -; j_gene: TRBJ2-7; CDR3aa: CASSAAVGRVYEQYF; CDR3nt: TGTGCCAGCAGTGCGGCGGTAGGCAGGGTGTACGAGCAGTACTTC
v_gene: TRBV28; d_gene: -; j_gene: TRBJ1-5; CDR3aa: CASSPDRNQPQHF; CDR3nt: TGTGCCAGCAGCCCTGACAGGAATCAGCCCCAGCATTTT
v_gene: TRBV29-1; d_gene: -; j_gene: TRBJ2-7; CDR3aa: CSVEGGAVLEQYF; CDR3nt: TGCAGCGTTGAAGGTGGGGCAGTCCTGGAGCAGTACTTC
v_gene: TRBV4-1; d_gene: TRBD1; j_gene: TRBJ1-3; CDR3aa: CASSREWDRTSGNTIYF; CDR3nt: TGCGCCAGCAGCCGAGAATGGGACAGGACCTCTGGAAACACCATATATTTT
v_gene: TRBV4-1; d_gene: TRBD2; j_gene: TRBJ2-1; CDR3aa: CASSQGGLAETENEQFF; CDR3nt: TGCGCCAGCAGCCAAGGGGGACTAGCGGAGACGGAGAATGAGCAGTTCTTC